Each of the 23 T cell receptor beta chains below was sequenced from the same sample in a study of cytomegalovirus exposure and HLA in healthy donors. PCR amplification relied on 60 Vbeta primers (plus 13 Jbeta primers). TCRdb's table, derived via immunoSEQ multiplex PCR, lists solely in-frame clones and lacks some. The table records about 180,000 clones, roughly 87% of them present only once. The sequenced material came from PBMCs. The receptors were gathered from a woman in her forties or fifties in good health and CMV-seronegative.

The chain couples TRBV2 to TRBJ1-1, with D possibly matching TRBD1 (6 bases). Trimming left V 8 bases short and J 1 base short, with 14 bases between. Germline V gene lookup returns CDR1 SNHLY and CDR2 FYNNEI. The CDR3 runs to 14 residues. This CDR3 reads CASATPGANTEAFF. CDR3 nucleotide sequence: TGTGCCAGCGCAACCCCAGGGGCGAACACTGAAGCTTTCTTT.

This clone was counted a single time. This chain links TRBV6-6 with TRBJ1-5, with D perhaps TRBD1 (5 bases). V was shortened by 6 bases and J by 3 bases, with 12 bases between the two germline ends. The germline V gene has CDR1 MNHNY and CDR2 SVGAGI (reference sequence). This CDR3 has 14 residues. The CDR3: CASSPTGDNQPQHF. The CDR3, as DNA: TGTGCCAGCAGCCCAACGGGGGACAATCAGCCCCAGCATTTT.

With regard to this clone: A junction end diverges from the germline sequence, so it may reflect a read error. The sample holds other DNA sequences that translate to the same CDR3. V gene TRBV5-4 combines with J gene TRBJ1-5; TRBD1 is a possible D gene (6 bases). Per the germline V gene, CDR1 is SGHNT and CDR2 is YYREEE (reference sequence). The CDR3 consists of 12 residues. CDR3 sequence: CASSLDSQPQHF. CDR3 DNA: TGTGCCAGCAGTTTGGACAGCCAGCCCCAGCATTTT.

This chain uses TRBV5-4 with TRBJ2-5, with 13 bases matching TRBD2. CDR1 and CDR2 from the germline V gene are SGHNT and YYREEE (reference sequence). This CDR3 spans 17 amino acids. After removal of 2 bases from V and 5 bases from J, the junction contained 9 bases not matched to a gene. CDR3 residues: CASSFALAGGPGETQYF. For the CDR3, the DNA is TGTGCCAGCAGCTTTGCACTAGCGGGAGGGCCAGGGGAGACCCAGTACTTC.

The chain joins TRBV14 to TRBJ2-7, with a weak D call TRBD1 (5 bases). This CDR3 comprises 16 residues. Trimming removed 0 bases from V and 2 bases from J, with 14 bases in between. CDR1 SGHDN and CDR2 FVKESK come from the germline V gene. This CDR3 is CASSQEVPGRTYEQYF. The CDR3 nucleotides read TGTGCCAGCAGCCAAGAAGTGCCAGGGCGAACCTACGAGCAGTACTTC.

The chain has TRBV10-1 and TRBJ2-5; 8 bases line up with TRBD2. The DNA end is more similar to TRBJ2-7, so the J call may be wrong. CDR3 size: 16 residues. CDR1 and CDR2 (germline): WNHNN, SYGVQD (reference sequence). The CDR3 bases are TGCGCCAGCAGTGAGTCTCCAAGCGGGAGCGCCTACGAGCAGTACTTC. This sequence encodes CASSESPSGSAYEQYF.

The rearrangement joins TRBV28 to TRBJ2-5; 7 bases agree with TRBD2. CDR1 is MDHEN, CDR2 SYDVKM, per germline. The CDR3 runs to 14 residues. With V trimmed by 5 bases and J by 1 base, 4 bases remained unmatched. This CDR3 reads CASSLWTSQETQYF. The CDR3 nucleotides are TGTGCCAGCAGTCTCTGGACTAGCCAAGAGACCCAGTACTTC.

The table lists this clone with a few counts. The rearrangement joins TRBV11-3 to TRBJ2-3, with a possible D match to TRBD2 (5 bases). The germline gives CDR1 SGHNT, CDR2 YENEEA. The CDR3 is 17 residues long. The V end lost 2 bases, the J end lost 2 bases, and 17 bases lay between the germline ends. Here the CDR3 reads CASSLRWGDGDTDTQYF. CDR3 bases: TGTGCCAGCAGCTTAAGATGGGGAGATGGGGACACAGATACGCAGTATTTT.

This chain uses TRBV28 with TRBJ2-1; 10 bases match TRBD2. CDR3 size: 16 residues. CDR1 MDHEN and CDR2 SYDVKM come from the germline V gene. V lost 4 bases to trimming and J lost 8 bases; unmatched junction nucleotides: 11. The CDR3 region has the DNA TGTGCCAGCAGTTCGCCTAGCGGGGGCGAAAGTTATGAGCAGTTCTTC. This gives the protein CASSSPSGGESYEQFF.

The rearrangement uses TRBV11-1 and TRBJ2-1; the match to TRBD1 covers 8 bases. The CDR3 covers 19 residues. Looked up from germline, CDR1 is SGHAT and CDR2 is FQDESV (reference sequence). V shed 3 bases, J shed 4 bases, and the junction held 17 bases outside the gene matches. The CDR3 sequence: CASSFRQGSLFKAYNEQFF. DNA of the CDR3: TGTGCCAGCAGCTTCCGACAGGGGAGCCTCTTTAAGGCATACAATGAGCAGTTCTTC. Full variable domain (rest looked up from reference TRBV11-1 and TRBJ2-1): EAEVAQSPRYKITEKSQAVAFWCDPISGHATLYWYRQILGQGPELLVQFQDESVVDDSQLPKDRFSAERLKGVDSTLKIQPAELGDSAMYLCASSFRQGSLFKAYNEQFFGPGTRLTVL.

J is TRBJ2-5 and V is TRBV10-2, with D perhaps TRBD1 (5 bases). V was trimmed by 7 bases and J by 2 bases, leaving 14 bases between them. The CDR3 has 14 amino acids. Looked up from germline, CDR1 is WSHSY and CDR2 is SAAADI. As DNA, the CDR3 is TGCGCCAGCATCCAGGGAAGATGGCAAGAGACCCAGTACTTC. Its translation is CASIQGRWQETQYF.

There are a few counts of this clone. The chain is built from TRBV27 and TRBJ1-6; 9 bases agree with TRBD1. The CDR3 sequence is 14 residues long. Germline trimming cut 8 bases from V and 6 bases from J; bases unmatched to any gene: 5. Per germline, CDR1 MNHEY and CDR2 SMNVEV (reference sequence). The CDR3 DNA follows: TGTGCCAGCGGGGACAGGGTTGGTAATTCACCCCTCCACTTT. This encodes CASGDRVGNSPLHF.

The CDR3 DNA sequence: TGTGCCAGTAGTGCCGACAGGGGACGACGTCAGCCCCAGCATTTT. Translated, it gives CASSADRGRRQPQHF. V is TRBV19 and J is TRBJ1-5, with 8 bases matching TRBD1. V dropped 5 bases and J dropped 6; count of bases not matched to a gene: 9. CDR1 and CDR2 from the germline V gene are LNHDA and SQIVND (reference sequence). The CDR3 extends over 15 amino acids.

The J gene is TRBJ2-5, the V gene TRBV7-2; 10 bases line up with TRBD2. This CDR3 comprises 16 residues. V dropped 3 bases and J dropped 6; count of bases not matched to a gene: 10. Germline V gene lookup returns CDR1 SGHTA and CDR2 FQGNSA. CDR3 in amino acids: CASSLELAGLKKTQYF. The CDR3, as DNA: TGTGCCAGCAGCTTGGAACTAGCGGGATTGAAAAAGACCCAGTACTTC.

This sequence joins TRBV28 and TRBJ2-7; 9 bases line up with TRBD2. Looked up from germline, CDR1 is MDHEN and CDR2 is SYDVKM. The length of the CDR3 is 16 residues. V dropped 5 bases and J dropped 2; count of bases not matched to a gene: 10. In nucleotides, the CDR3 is TGTGCCAGCAGTGTGGACTTGCGGGAGGGAACCTACGAGCAGTACTTC. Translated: CASSVDLREGTYEQYF.

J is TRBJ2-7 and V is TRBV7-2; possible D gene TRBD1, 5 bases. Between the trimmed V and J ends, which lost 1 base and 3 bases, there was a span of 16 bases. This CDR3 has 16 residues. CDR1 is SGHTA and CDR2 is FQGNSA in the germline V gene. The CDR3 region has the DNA TGTGCCAGCAGCTTAGTTAGTAGTCAGGGAAACTACGAGCAGTACTTC. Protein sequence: CASSLVSSQGNYEQYF.

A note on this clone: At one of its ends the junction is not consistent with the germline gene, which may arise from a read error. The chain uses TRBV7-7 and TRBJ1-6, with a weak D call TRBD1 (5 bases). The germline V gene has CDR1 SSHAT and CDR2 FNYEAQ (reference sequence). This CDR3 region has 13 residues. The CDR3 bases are TGTGCTAGCAGCCCGAGCCGGGGGTCACCCCTCCACTTT. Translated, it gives CASSPSRGSPLHF.

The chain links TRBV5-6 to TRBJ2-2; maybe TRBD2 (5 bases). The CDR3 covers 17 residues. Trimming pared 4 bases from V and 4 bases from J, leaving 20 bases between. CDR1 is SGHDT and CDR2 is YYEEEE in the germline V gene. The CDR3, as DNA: TGTGCCAGCAGCCCCCCACCGGGATCGCAGGCCACCGGGGAGCTGTTTTTT. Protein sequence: CASSPPPGSQATGELFF.

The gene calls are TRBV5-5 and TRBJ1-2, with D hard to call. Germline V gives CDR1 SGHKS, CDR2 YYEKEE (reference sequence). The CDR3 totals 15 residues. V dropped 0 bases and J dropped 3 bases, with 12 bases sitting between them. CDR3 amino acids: CASSLVSGPDYGYTF. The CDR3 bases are TGTGCCAGCAGCTTGGTCAGTGGCCCAGACTATGGCTACACCTTC. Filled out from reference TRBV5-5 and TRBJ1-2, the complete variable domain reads DAGVTQSPTHLIKTRGQQVTLRCSPISGHKSVSWYQQVLGQGPQFIFQYYEKEERGRGNFPDRFSARQFPNYSSELNVNALLLGDSALYLCASSLVSGPDYGYTFGSGTRLTVV.

Here the CDR3 DNA reads TGTGCCAGCAGCCAGGACAGCGGCACAGATACGCAGTATTTT. Translating it yields CASSQDSGTDTQYF. V is TRBV5-4 and J is TRBJ2-3, with D perhaps matching TRBD1 (6 bases). This CDR3 spans 14 amino acids. CDR1 and CDR2 from the germline V gene are SGHNT and YYREEE (reference sequence). V lost 4 bases and J lost 1, with 10 bases in between.

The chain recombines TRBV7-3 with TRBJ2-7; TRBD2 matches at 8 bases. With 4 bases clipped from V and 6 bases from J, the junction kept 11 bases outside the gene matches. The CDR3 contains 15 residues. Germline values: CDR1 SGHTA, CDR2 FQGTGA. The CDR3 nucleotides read TGTGCCAGCAGCTCCAGCGGGAGCGGTTTTCGCGAGCAGTACTTC. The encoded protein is CASSSSGSGFREQYF. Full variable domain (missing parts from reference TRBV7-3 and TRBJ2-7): GAGVSQTPSNKVTEKGKYVELRCDPISGHTALYWYRQSLGQGPEFLIYFQGTGAADDSGLPNDRFFAVRPEGSVSTLKIQRTERGDSAVYLCASSSSGSGFREQYFGPGTRLTVT.

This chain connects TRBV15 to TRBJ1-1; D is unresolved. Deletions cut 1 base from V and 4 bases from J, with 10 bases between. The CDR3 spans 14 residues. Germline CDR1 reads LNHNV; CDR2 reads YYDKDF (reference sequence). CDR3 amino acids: CATSRALESTEAFF. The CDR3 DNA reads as TGTGCCACCAGCAGAGCTTTGGAGAGCACTGAAGCTTTCTTT.

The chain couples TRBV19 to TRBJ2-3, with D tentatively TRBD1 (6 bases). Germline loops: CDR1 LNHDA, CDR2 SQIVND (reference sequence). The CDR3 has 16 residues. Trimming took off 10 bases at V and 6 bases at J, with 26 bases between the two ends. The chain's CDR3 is CATSKAFTSRGDTQYF. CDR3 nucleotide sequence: TGTGCCACCTCTAAGGCCTTTACTAGTAGGGGGGATACGCAGTATTTT.